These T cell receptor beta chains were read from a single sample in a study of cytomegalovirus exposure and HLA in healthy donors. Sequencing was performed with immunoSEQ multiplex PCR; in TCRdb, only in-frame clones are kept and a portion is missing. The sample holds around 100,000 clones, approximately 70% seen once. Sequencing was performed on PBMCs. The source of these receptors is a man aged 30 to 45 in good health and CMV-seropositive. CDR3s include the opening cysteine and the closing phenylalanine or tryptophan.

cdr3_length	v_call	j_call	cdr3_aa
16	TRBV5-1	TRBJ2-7	CASSLSGGAKSYEQYF
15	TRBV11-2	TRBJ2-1	CASSLGASGYNEQFF
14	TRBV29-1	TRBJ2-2	CSGKGQGDTGELFF
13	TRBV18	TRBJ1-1	CASSTDWNTEAFF
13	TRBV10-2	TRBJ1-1	CASGDQGFTEAFF
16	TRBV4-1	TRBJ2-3	CASSQVAAGDTDTQYF
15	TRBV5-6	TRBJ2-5	CASSSRLARQETQYF
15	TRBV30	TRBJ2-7	CAWSAERGYAYEQYF
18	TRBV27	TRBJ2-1	CASRVAGGSGSSMNEQFF
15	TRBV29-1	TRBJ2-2	CSVPSGRGFTGELFF
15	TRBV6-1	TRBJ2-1	CASSVRWRGNNEQFF
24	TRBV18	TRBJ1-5	CASSPRTRGGRMRAGTGFHQPQHF
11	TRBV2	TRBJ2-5	CASKGEETQYF
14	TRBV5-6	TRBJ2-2	CASSLVAGTGELFF
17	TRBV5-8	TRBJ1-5	CASTLPTDSRDNQPQHF
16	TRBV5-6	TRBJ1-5	CASSLDGPRGNQPQHF
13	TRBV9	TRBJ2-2	CASSVVEFGELFF
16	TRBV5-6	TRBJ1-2	CASSEMAQGSNYGYTF
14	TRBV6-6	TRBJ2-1	CASSRTETYNEQFF
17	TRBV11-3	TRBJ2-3	CASSLSGRGRLTDTQYF
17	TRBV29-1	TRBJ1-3	CSVSPGQGGFDGNTIYF
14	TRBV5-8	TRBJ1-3	CASSLRGSGNTIYF
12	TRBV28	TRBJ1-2	CASGRGNYGYTF
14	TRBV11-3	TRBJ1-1	CASSLGGSNTEAFF
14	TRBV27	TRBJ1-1	CASRLGSANTEAFF
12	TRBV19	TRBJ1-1	CASSIPGTEAFF
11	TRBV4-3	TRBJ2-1	CASSSAGQQFF
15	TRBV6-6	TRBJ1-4	CASSTNRGLVVKLFF
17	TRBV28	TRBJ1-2	CASSSTGGGSRAYGYTF
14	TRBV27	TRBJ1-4	CASSSESRRRKLFF
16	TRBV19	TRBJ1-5	CASSIVGQGRNQPQHF
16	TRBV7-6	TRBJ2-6	CASSLAEVSGANVLTF
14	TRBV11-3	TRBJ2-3	CASAAGGSTDTQYF
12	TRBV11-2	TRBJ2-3	CASSSGLGDQYF
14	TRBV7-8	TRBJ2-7	CASSREGQGGEQYF
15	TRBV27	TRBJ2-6	CASTRRRTGANVLTF
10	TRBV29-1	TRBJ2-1	CSAGTDEQFF
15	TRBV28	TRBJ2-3	CASTDLLAATDTQYF
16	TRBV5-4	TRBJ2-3	CASSSGLAPNTDTQYF
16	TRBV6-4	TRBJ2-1	CASSDSGGRPYNEQFF
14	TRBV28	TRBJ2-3	CASSPNRGADTQYF
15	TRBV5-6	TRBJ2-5	CASTLSAGEQETQYF
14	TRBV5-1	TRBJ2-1	CASSRWAGDNEQFF
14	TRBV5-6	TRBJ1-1	CASSFVGRNTEAFF
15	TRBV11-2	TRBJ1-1	CASSTLIAEDTEAFF